The following is a T cell receptor (beta chain) sequence with its context. Antigen specificity is unknown. Unmatched junction bases numbered 17, after V lost 3 bases and J lost 9 bases. CDR1 LGHNA and CDR2 YNFKEQ come from the germline V gene. The CDR3 contains 18 residues. The PCR ran on 60 Vbeta and 13 Jbeta primers. TCRdb's table, derived via immunoSEQ multiplex PCR, lists solely in-frame clones and lacks some. The data show about 180,000 clones, approximately 79% seen once. The sample originates from a study of cytomegalovirus exposure and HLA in healthy donors. The study, taken as a whole, reports: DRB1 showed the most TCR associations and HLA-C the fewest in a later analysis, as rates varied by HLA locus. Some V segments, including TRBV6-2 and TRBV6-3, were excluded as indistinguishable. In a later analysis, TCR beta V- and J-gene trimming was associated with a missense DCLRE1C variant. Generally TCR sequences proved uncommon, though certain public TCRs appeared in numerous donors.

Sequenced sample: PBMCs. The chain joins TRBV4-2 to TRBJ2-1, with 10 nucleotides matching TRBD2. This sequence originates from a man aged 40-50 years in good health and CMV-seropositive. The CDR3 sequence: CASSQYPASGSGGGEQFF. The DNA of the CDR3 is TGTGCCAGCAGCCAGTATCCGGCTAGCGGGAGCGGGGGGGGTGAGCAGTTCTTC.